One sample yielded the 13 T cell receptor beta chains listed below, sequenced in a study of T cell responses to AZD1222 COVID-19 vaccine. Sequencing used immunoSEQ multiplex PCR; TCRdb keeps in-frame clones, though not all of them. This table has about 120,000 clones, around 93% appearing once. This specimen consisted of peripheral blood, obtained 28 days after the second AZD1222 dose. Receptor source: an adult who received the AZD1222 COVID-19 vaccine.

J is TRBJ1-1 and V is TRBV10-3, with 8 positions matching TRBD1. This CDR3 is built from 12 residues. Germline CDR1 is ENHRY and CDR2 is SYGVKD. Trimming took 11 bases from V and 1 from J; bases not matched to a gene: 3. The CDR3 DNA is TGTGCCGCCAGGGGGCCGAACACTGAAGCTTTCTTT. This encodes CAARGPNTEAFF.

This chain links TRBV6-5 with TRBJ2-4; D is unresolved. The ends were cut back, 6 bases at V and 1 base at J, with 10 bases in the middle. CDR1 and CDR2 (germline): MNHEY, SVGAGI. CDR3 length: 14 residues. The CDR3 sequence is CASSPTHAKNIQYF. The CDR3, as DNA: TGTGCCAGCAGCCCCACCCACGCCAAAAACATTCAGTACTTC.

The V gene is TRBV9, the J gene TRBJ1-6; D is uncertain. Between the trimmed V and J ends, which lost 6 bases and 9 bases, there was a span of 10 bases. This CDR3 comprises 12 residues. Germline lookup yields CDR1 SGDLS and CDR2 YYNGEE. The CDR3 coding sequence is TGTGCCAGCAACTATCCTGGTTCACCCCTCCACTTT. Encoded protein: CASNYPGSPLHF. The full variable domain, rest sourced from reference TRBV9 and TRBJ1-6, is DSGVTQTPKHLITATGQRVTLRCSPRSGDLSVYWYQQSLDQGLQFLIQYYNGEERAKGNILERFSAQQFPDLHSELNLSSLELGDSALYFCASNYPGSPLHFGNGTRLTVT.

This clone was counted once. The chain joins TRBV5-1 to TRBJ1-1; D is perhaps TRBD1 (5 bases). Deletions cut 3 bases from V and 0 bases from J, with 15 bases between. This CDR3 region has 16 residues. Germline V CDR1 and CDR2: SGHRS, YFSETQ. This CDR3 reads CASSSAGLGMNTEAFF. CDR3 DNA: TGCGCCAGCAGCTCCGCGGGACTGGGGATGAACACTGAAGCTTTCTTT.

The chain links TRBV6-5 to TRBJ2-2, with TRBD2 as a possible D gene (5 bases). V was shortened by 2 bases and J by 3 bases, with 13 bases between the two germline ends. From germline, CDR1 is MNHEY and CDR2 SVGAGI. This CDR3 spans 16 amino acids. CDR3 sequence: CASSYLPWGDTGELFF. CDR3 coding DNA: TGTGCCAGCAGTTACCTCCCCTGGGGAGACACCGGGGAGCTGTTTTTT.

V and J are TRBV18 and TRBJ1-4; perhaps TRBD1 as D (6 bases). Trimming removed 4 bases from V and 0 bases from J, with 12 bases in between. The CDR3 totals 16 residues. CDR1 and CDR2 (germline): KGHSH, LQKENI. The CDR3 DNA follows: TGTGCCAGCTCACAGGGGGGCGTTGCAACTAATGAAAAACTGTTTTTT. The encoded protein is CASSQGGVATNEKLFF.

The chain has TRBV24-1 and TRBJ1-5; TRBD1 matches 8 bases. CDR1 is KGHDR, CDR2 SFDVKD, per germline. This CDR3 is 15 amino acids long. V lost 2 bases and J lost 12; bases outside the gene matches: 11. This chain's CDR3 is CATSDSRDRRSVQHF. DNA for the CDR3: TGTGCCACCAGTGATTCCCGGGACAGGAGATCGGTCCAGCATTTT.

The chain carries TRBV2 and TRBJ2-7; D uncertain. The V end was cut by 5 bases, the J end by 7 bases, with 9 bases between. Germline V gene data show CDR1 as SNHLY and CDR2 as FYNNEI. CDR3 length: 11 residues. This CDR3 is CASSHYWEQYF. CDR3 DNA: TGTGCCAGCAGTCACTACTGGGAGCAGTACTTC.

There are a few counts of this clone. J is TRBJ2-1 and V is TRBV11-2, with 9 nucleotides matching TRBD2. Trimming removed 5 bases from V and 10 bases from J; junction bases left unmatched: 9. Germline loops: CDR1 SGHAT, CDR2 FQNNGV. CDR3 length: 14 amino acids. This CDR3 reads CASSTLSGRGEQFF. The CDR3 bases are TGTGCCAGCAGCACCCTTAGCGGGAGAGGAGAGCAGTTCTTC.

This rearrangement joins TRBV14 to TRBJ2-1; 9 bases fit TRBD2. CDR1 SGHDN and CDR2 FVKESK come from the germline V gene. V was clipped by 2 bases and J by 6 bases; unmatched bases: 11. The CDR3 is made up of 17 amino acids. DNA of the CDR3: TGTGCCAGCAGCCAAAGGGGGGCTAGCGGGATAGGCAATGAGCAGTTCTTC. Translated, it gives CASSQRGASGIGNEQFF.

The V gene is TRBV7-8, the J gene TRBJ2-1; 9 bases are a match to TRBD2. Germline V gene lookup returns CDR1 SGHVS and CDR2 FQNEAQ. The CDR3 consists of 15 residues. The junction had 5 bases not matched to a gene; V was cut back by 4 bases and J by 4 bases. CDR3 loop: CASSSSGITYNEQFF. The CDR3 bases are TGTGCCAGCAGCTCTAGCGGGATCACGTACAATGAGCAGTTCTTC.

The chain joins TRBV6-5 to TRBJ2-1; D is uncertain. CDR3 length: 13 residues. The germline V gene has CDR1 MNHEY and CDR2 SVGAGI. V lost 1 base and J 5 bases, leaving 6 bases between the germline ends. CDR3 loop: CASSYFEHNEQFF. Written as DNA, the CDR3 is TGTGCCAGCAGTTACTTCGAACACAATGAGCAGTTCTTC.

The chain employs TRBV5-6 and TRBJ1-3, with D maybe TRBD1 (6 bases). V was trimmed by 3 bases and J by 4 bases, leaving 11 bases between them. The CDR3 totals 14 residues. Looked up from germline, CDR1 is SGHDT and CDR2 is YYEEEE. The CDR3 sequence is CASSSPTGGNTIYF. CDR3 nucleotides: TGTGCCAGCAGCTCCCCGACAGGAGGAAACACCATATATTTT.